The TCR beta chain under discussion was sequenced for a study of T cells in Graves' hyperthyroidism and ophthalmopathy. Amplification targeted TCR beta CDR3 regions from RNA transcripts. Primed by the HTBI set, a first-round RT-PCR was run on the TCR CDR3. TCRdb called the multiplex PCR reads again in MiXCR, with one record for every CDR3 protein. The sample contains 550,000 to 800,000 distinct CDR3 sequences, roughly 17% of which appear only once. The V segment lost 5 bases and the J segment 3 bases; nucleotides outside the gene matches: 15. The CDR3 contains 18 residues. Germline V gives CDR1 SGHTA, CDR2 FQGNSA. No ophthalmopathy progression within 18 months constituted stable Graves' hyperthyroidism.

This chain joins TRBV7-2 and TRBJ2-7, with 11 bases aligning to TRBD2. This receptor was taken from a man aged 50 to 60 with Graves' hyperthyroidism. The sequencing sample was made of blood. The CDR3 sequence: CASSQAGLAGPIIYEQYF. The CDR3 DNA is TGTGCCAGCAGCCAAGCCGGACTAGCGGGCCCTATAATCTACGAGCAGTACTTC.